Given below is one T cell receptor beta chain in context. This sample was included in a study of blood T cell repertoires in COVID-19. V was shortened by 1 base and J by 5 bases, with 11 bases between the two germline ends. CDR1 is LNHDA, CDR2 SQIVND, per germline (reference sequence). This CDR3 contains 14 residues. Clones were sequenced by immunoSEQ multiplex PCR, and TCRdb holds only the in-frame ones, with some missing. The table shows approximately 50,000 clones, with around 86% occurring only once. This sequence originates from a human donor in a cohort sampled during active COVID-19. The sample comprised peripheral blood. This chain links TRBV19 with TRBJ2-5, with D possibly being TRBD1 (5 bases). The CDR3 DNA sequence: TGTGCCAGTAGTATAGTGGGCAGGGCGGAGACCCAGTACTTC. Encoded protein: CASSIVGRAETQYF.